Presented here are 9 T cell receptor beta chains from one specimen sequenced in a study of blood T cell repertoires in COVID-19. TCRdb's table, derived via immunoSEQ multiplex PCR, lists solely in-frame clones and lacks some. The sample holds about 250,000 clones, around 88% seen once. Sequenced: peripheral blood. The receptor set was obtained from an elderly man with acute or convalescent COVID-19.

V gene TRBV28 combines with J gene TRBJ1-2; 7 bases align to TRBD1. The CDR3 has 15 amino acids. In germline, CDR1 is MDHEN, CDR2 SYDVKM. V gave up 6 bases and J gave up 1 base; unmatched junction bases: 8. CDR3 region: CASRGGGQLNYGYTF. CDR3 DNA sequence: TGTGCCAGCAGAGGTGGGGGACAGCTTAACTATGGCTACACCTTC.

The V gene is TRBV7-2, the J gene TRBJ2-5; 7 bases agree with TRBD1. Germline V gives CDR1 SGHTA, CDR2 FQGNSA. V trimming: 2 bases; J trimming: 4 bases; junction bases outside the gene matches: 7. This CDR3 has 15 amino acids. In nucleotides, the CDR3 is TGTGCCAGCAGCTTAAGCCAGGGGGTTGGAGAGACCCAGTACTTC. Amino acids: CASSLSQGVGETQYF.

The chain joins TRBV3-1 (or the pseudogene TRBV3-2) to TRBJ1-1; a possible D gene is TRBD1 (6 bases). Germline loops: CDR1 LGHDT, CDR2 YNNKEL (reference sequence). This CDR3 comprises 13 residues. V was pared by 4 bases and J by 1 base, with 7 bases between. CDR3 protein: CASSLDRNTEAFF. The CDR3 bases are TGTGCCAGCAGCCTGGACAGGAACACTGAAGCTTTCTTT.

The chain combines TRBV28 with TRBJ2-3; 8 positions match TRBD1. Germline V lookup: CDR1 MDHEN, CDR2 SYDVKM. The CDR3 contains 16 residues. Trimming took 2 bases from V and 2 from J; bases not matched to a gene: 6. The CDR3 spells CASSLIWTGNTDTQYF. As DNA, the CDR3 is TGTGCCAGCAGTTTAATATGGACAGGGAACACAGATACGCAGTATTTT. Full variable domain (outside the CDR3, taken from reference TRBV28 and TRBJ2-3): DVKVTQSSRYLVKRTGEKVFLECVQDMDHENMFWYRQDPGLGLRLIYFSYDVKMKEKGDIPEGYSVSREKKERFSLILESASTNQTSMYLCASSLIWTGNTDTQYFGPGTRLTVL.

This chain uses TRBV5-1 with TRBJ2-2; 9 bases agree with TRBD2. Per germline, CDR1 SGHRS and CDR2 YFSETQ. V was clipped by 4 bases and J by 1 base; unmatched bases: 5. The CDR3 runs 16 residues. The CDR3 nucleotides read TGCGCCAGCAGCCCCACGACTAGCGGGAACACCGGGGAGCTGTTTTTT. Translation: CASSPTTSGNTGELFF.

This clone was detected only once. Other DNA sequences in the same sample also yield this CDR3. The CDR3 protein is CASSLRQGNEQFF. In DNA form, the CDR3 reads TGTGCCAGCAGTTTAAGACAGGGGAATGAGCAGTTCTTC. The rearrangement links TRBV12-3 or TRBV12-4 to TRBJ2-1, with 8 positions matching TRBD1. The CDR3 has 13 residues. With 2 bases clipped from V and 7 bases from J, the junction kept 1 base outside the gene matches.

V gene TRBV18 combines with J gene TRBJ1-4, with D perhaps TRBD1 (6 bases). Germline CDR1 and CDR2: KGHSH and LQKENI. V was cut by 0 bases and J by 2 bases, with 10 bases left in between. The CDR3 is made up of 16 amino acids. The CDR3 reads CASSPPGQGTNEKLFF. CDR3 bases: TGTGCCAGCTCACCACCGGGCCAGGGGACTAATGAAAAACTGTTTTTT.

This rearrangement joins TRBV28 to TRBJ1-4; D perhaps matches TRBD1 (6 bases). Germline V CDR1 and CDR2: MDHEN, SYDVKM. The CDR3 is 14 amino acids. Trimming removed 3 bases from V and 1 base from J, with 6 bases in between. CDR3 sequence (DNA): TGTGCCAGCAGTTTGACAGGAACTAATGAAAAACTGTTTTTT. Its translation: CASSLTGTNEKLFF.

The V call is TRBV7-9, the J call TRBJ2-3; a weak D match, TRBD1 (6 bases). Germline assignment: CDR1 SEHNR and CDR2 FQNEAQ (reference sequence). With 5 bases removed from V and 3 bases from J, the gap between germline ends came to 15 bases. The CDR3 sequence is 15 residues long. CDR3 loop: CASSTQQGSTDTQYF. DNA for the CDR3: TGTGCCAGCAGCACACAACAGGGCAGTACAGATACGCAGTATTTT.